This is a list of T cell receptor beta chains from one sample in a study of cytomegalovirus exposure and HLA in healthy donors. The table came from immunoSEQ multiplex PCR; TCRdb's copy has only in-frame clones and leaves some out. This table has some 340,000 clones, approximately 90% appearing once. The material sequenced was PBMCs. The receptors derive from a woman aged 30 to 39 in good health and CMV-seropositive. CDR3s leave out the opening cysteine and the closing phenylalanine or tryptophan. Size is stated for part of the rows, as once, few or many counts, or as a class when the clone is expanded.

J gene,clone size,V gene,CDR3 protein
TRBJ1-5,.,TRBV28,ASSLHPAGSNQPQH
TRBJ2-3,few,TRBV6-1,ASSEGEPNTQY
TRBJ1-1,.,TRBV28,ASSSLTREAF
TRBJ2-7,.,TRBV5-1,ASSHRDGTYEQY
TRBJ2-1,.,TRBV2,ASSPYGYNEQF
TRBJ1-3,.,TRBV11-2,ASSLGQGAMRLNTIY
TRBJ1-5,.,TRBV10-1,ASSDRVRENQPQH
TRBJ2-1,once,TRBV11-2,ASSGLLGKFYNEQF
TRBJ2-3,.,TRBV9,ASSVRLAGGRGPDTQY
TRBJ2-1,.,TRBV2,ASSEAGWVEQF
TRBJ2-5,.,TRBV10-3,AISELQMGAWYQETQY
TRBJ1-5,.,TRBV27,ASRKGQANQPQH
TRBJ1-5,few,TRBV10-3,AISETEPLEPQH
TRBJ1-5,.,TRBV30,AWSRGLGQPQH
TRBJ1-3,.,TRBV7-2,ASSSGPRGNTIY
TRBJ1-5,.,TRBV6-6,ASTPIGMGNQPQH
TRBJ2-7,.,TRBV15,ATSRVPTSLEQY
TRBJ1-2,.,TRBV11-2,ASSSPDTPNYGYT
TRBJ2-1,.,TRBV14,ASSQAKPGTRSYNEQF
TRBJ2-7,.,TRBV6-1,ASSELRYEQY
TRBJ1-2,.,TRBV4-3,ASSHLGQVDGYT
TRBJ2-7,.,TRBV28,ASKTPGRTYEQY
TRBJ2-1,.,TRBV29-1,SVERDRAKF
TRBJ1-2,.,TRBV27,ASSWGQDYGYT
TRBJ2-7,.,TRBV2,ASSDGGTYEQY
TRBJ2-7,.,TRBV7-8,ASSLAPKREQY
TRBJ1-6,.,TRBV9,ASSGEFGGRGYSYNSPLH
TRBJ2-2,.,TRBV5-6,ASSLRGPTSSNTGELF
TRBJ2-7,.,TRBV5-1,ASSLERTIREQY
TRBJ2-7,.,TRBV5-1,ASRYLASSYEQY
TRBJ1-4,.,TRBV18,ASSQGATNEKLF
TRBJ1-2,.,TRBV28,ASSLIYTGYT
TRBJ1-2,.,TRBV29-1,SVEVAGLNYGYT
TRBJ2-6,.,TRBV19,ASSRQGAGSNVLT
TRBJ1-2,.,TRBV27,ATQKTTGSGYT
TRBJ2-2,.,TRBV19,ASSIDLSRTGELF
TRBJ2-7,.,TRBV28,ASSSRQGAIREQY
TRBJ1-1,.,TRBV12-5,ASGSLPGRTEAF